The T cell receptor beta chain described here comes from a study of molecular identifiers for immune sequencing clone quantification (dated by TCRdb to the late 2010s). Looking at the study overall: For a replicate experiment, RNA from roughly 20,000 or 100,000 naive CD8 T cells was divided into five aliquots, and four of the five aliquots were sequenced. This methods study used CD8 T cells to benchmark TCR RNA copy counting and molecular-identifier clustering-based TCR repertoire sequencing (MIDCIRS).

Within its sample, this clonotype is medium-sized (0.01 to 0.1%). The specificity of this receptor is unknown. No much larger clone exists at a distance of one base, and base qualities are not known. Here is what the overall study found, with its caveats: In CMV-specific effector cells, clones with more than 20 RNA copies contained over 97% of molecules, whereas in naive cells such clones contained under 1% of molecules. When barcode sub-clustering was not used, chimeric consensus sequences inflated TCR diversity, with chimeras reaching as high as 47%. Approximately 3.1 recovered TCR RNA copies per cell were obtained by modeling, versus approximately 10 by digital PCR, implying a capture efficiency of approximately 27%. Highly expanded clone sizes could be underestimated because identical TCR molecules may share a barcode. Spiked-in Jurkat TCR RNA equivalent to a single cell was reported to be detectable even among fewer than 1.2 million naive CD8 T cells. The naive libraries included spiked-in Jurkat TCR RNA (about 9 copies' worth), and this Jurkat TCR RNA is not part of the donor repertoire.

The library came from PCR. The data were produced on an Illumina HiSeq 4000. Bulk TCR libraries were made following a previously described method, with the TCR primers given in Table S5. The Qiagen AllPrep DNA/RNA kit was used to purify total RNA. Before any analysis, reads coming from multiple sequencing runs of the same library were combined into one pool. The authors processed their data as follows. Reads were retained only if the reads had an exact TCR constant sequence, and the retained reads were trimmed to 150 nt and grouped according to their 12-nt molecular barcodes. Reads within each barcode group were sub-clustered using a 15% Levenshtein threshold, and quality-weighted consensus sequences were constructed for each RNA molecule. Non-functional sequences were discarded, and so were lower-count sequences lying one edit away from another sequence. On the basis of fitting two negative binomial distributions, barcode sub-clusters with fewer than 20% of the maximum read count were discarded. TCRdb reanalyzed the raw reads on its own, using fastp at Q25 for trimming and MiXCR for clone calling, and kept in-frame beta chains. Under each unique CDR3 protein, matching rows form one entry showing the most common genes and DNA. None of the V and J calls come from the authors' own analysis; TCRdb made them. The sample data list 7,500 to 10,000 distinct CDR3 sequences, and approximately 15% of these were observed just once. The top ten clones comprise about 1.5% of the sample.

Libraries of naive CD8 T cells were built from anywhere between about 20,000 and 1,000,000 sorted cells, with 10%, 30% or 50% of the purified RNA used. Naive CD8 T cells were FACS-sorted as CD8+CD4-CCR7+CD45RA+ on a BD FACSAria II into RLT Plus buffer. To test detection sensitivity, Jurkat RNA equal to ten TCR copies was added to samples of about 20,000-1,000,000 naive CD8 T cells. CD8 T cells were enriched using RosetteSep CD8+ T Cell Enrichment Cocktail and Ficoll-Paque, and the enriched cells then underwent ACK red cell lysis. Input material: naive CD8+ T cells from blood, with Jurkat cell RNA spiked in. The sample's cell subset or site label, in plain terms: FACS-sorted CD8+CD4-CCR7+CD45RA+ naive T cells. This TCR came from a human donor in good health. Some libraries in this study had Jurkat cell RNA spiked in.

The CDR3 reads as follows: CASSFLLVGNQETQYF. DNA sequence: TGTGCCAGCAGCTTCCTTTTGGTGGGGAACCAAGAGACCCAGTACTTC. Rearrangement joined TRBV7-9 to TRBJ2-5; a confident D gene designation cannot be given. The trim is 3 bases for V and 0 bases for J, with a gap of 14 bases between the germline ends. The CDR3, from cysteine to phenylalanine, totals 16 residues. Only the CDR3 part of the read is kept: 48 bases, read in frame from the first base. The germline V gene encodes CDR1 SEHNR and CDR2 FQNEAQ (reference sequence).